One and the same sample provided the 21 T cell receptor beta chains below, sequenced in a study of blood T cell repertoires in COVID-19 (dated by TCRdb to the early 2020s). Library prep was done by the immunoSEQ multiplex PCR assay. The table was pulled from immuneACCESS by TCRdb, which kept in-frame rearrangements only. Such tables lose some clones; where checked, under half of the loss comes from unresolved V genes, and the rest has no known cause. The sample yields some 260,000 clones; roughly 88% were counted once. The ten most abundant clones make up 9.5% to 13% of the sample. Sequenced material: peripheral blood. The source of these receptors is a woman aged 70-85 years with COVID-19, enrolled during active disease.

The chain joins TRBV4-1 to TRBJ2-1; possible D gene TRBD1, 6 bases. CDR3 length equals 15 residues. The germline gives CDR1 MGHRA, CDR2 YSYEKL. Trimming took 4 bases from V and 3 from J, leaving 13 bases between them. The CDR3 sequence is CASSPDGQFYNEQFF. CDR3 nucleotide sequence: TGCGCCAGCAGCCCGGATGGACAGTTCTACAATGAGCAGTTCTTC.

The chain combines TRBV10-3 with TRBJ1-1, with 8 positions matching TRBD1. The CDR3 sequence is 14 residues long. The V and J ends lost 3 bases and 5 bases, in that order; junction bases with no gene match: 5. Germline V CDR1 and CDR2: ENHRY, SYGVKD. CDR3 bases: TGTGCCATCAGTGAACAGGGGGGAAAAACTGAAGCTTTCTTT. It encodes CAISEQGGKTEAFF.

By share, this clone counts as medium-sized. This sequence joins TRBV6-1 and TRBJ2-3; maybe TRBD2 (6 bases). Trimming pared 2 bases from V and 0 bases from J, leaving 18 bases between. CDR1 and CDR2 from the germline V gene are MNHNS and SASEGT. This CDR3 comprises 18 residues. CDR3 protein: CASSELVGSSGSTDTQYF. CDR3 sequence (DNA): TGTGCCAGCAGTGAACTCGTGGGGAGTAGCGGTAGCACAGATACGCAGTATTTT.

The rearrangement uses TRBV28 and TRBJ2-2; TRBD1 aligns across 7 bases. The length of the CDR3 is 15 residues. With V trimmed by 6 bases and J by 0 bases, 4 bases remained unmatched. Per germline, CDR1 MDHEN and CDR2 SYDVKM. Here the CDR3 reads CASRTGQTNTGELFF. DNA for the CDR3: TGTGCCAGCAGAACGGGACAGACGAACACCGGGGAGCTGTTTTTT.

About this clone itself: The sample contains more than one DNA sequence encoding this CDR3. J is TRBJ2-3 and V is TRBV11-2; the match to TRBD1 covers 11 bases. J gave up 3 bases and V 8 bases, and 7 bases lay outside the gene matches. The CDR3 is made up of 15 amino acids. Germline V gene data show CDR1 as SGHAT and CDR2 as FQNNGV. CDR3 amino acids: CASSDRDRGTDTQYF. The CDR3 nucleotides are TGTGCCAGCTCCGACCGGGACAGGGGGACAGATACGCAGTATTTT. Variable domain in full (rest from reference TRBV11-2 and TRBJ2-3): EAGVAQSPRYKIIEKRQSVAFWCNPISGHATLYWYQQILGQGPKLLIQFQNNGVVDDSQLPKDRFSAERLKGVDSTLKIQPAKLEDSAVYLCASSDRDRGTDTQYFGPGTRLTVL.

The rearrangement links TRBV6-2 or TRBV6-3 to TRBJ2-5; 7 bases align to TRBD2. This CDR3 is 16 amino acids long. Losses at the gene ends were 6 bases for V and 1 base for J; bases not matched to a gene: 11. CDR1 and CDR2 (germline): MNHEY, SVGEGT. As DNA, the CDR3 is TGTGCCAGCAGACCTCTTAGCGGGCCACTCCAAGAGACCCAGTACTTC. Its translation: CASRPLSGPLQETQYF.

The count of this clone is one. The chain combines TRBV5-1 with TRBJ2-7; D may be TRBD2 (6 bases). Germline V gives CDR1 SGHRS, CDR2 YFSETQ. The CDR3 length is 14 residues. V dropped 2 bases and J dropped 3 bases, with 12 bases sitting between them. The CDR3 coding sequence is TGCGCCAGCAGCTTACCGGGACTTAACTACGAGCAGTACTTC. It codes for CASSLPGLNYEQYF.

The V and J genes are TRBV28 and TRBJ2-7; D might be TRBD1 (5 bases). Trimming took 6 bases from V and 6 from J, leaving 12 bases between them. Germline lookup yields CDR1 MDHEN and CDR2 SYDVKM. The CDR3 covers 12 residues. CDR3 residues: CASRKTVSEQYF. As DNA, the CDR3 is TGTGCCAGCAGAAAGACAGTTAGCGAGCAGTACTTC.

The chain joins TRBV11-2 to TRBJ1-4; TRBD1 matches 8 bases. V lost 0 bases, J lost 5 bases, and 8 bases stayed unmatched. The CDR3 length is 17 residues. The germline gives CDR1 SGHAT, CDR2 FQNNGV. CDR3 loop: CASSLDRPTGVNEKLFF. The DNA of the CDR3 is TGTGCCAGCAGCTTAGATCGTCCGACAGGGGTGAATGAAAAACTGTTTTTT.

This clone was picked up many times. The V and J genes are TRBV5-8 and TRBJ1-6; 7 bases align to TRBD1. Germline trimming cut 5 bases from V and 7 bases from J; bases unmatched to any gene: 9. CDR3 size: 15 residues. The germline V gene has CDR1 SGHTS and CDR2 YDEGEE. CDR3 sequence reads: CASRSGGTANSPLHF. CDR3 nucleotide sequence: TGTGCCAGCAGGTCGGGCGGGACAGCCAATTCACCCCTCCACTTT.

Comment on this clone: The junction departs from germline at one end; a sequencing error may be responsible. V is TRBV30 and J is TRBJ2-4; the match to TRBD2 covers 8 bases. The CDR3 has 12 amino acids. CDR1 and CDR2 (germline): GTSNPN, SVGIG (reference sequence). CDR3 amino acids: CAWSVLAGAKTF. The CDR3, as DNA: TGTGCCTGGAGTGTGCTAGCGGGTGCAAAAACATTC.

The chain has TRBV7-3 and TRBJ2-1, with 8 bases aligning to TRBD1. V shed 5 bases and J 6 bases; nucleotides not matched to a gene: 3. The CDR3 has 13 residues. In germline, CDR1 is SGHTA, CDR2 FQGTGA. The CDR3 spells CASSLGTGNEQFF. The DNA of the CDR3 is TGTGCCAGCAGCCTAGGGACAGGCAATGAGCAGTTCTTC.

The rearrangement uses TRBV7-9 and TRBJ2-1, with D uncertain. V lost 5 bases to trimming and J lost 7 bases, with 9 bases between them. The CDR3 is 12 amino acids. The germline V gene encodes CDR1 SEHNR and CDR2 FQNEAQ (reference sequence). The CDR3 nucleotides are TGTGCCAGCAGCCCTAGGAATAATGAGCAGTTCTTC. Its protein is CASSPRNNEQFF.

This clone turned up a few times. The chain carries TRBV7-9 and TRBJ2-5, with D tentatively TRBD2 (6 bases). The CDR3 extends over 16 amino acids. CDR1 SEHNR and CDR2 FQNEAQ come from the germline V gene (reference sequence). V was trimmed by 1 base and J by 3 bases, leaving 15 bases between them. CDR3 region: CASSLVLDAGKETQYF. DNA for the CDR3: TGTGCCAGCAGCTTAGTGCTTGATGCGGGAAAAGAGACCCAGTACTTC.

The chain carries TRBV5-1 and TRBJ1-6; no clear D. Germline-derived CDR1 and CDR2 are SGHRS and YFSETQ. The CDR3 totals 14 residues. V dropped 4 bases and J dropped 6 bases, with 11 bases sitting between them. CDR3: CASSLNPTNSPLHF. CDR3 bases: TGCGCCAGCAGCCTCAACCCTACTAATTCACCCCTCCACTTT.

The rearrangement joins TRBV30 to TRBJ2-7; 8 bases match TRBD2. J gave up 3 bases and V 5 bases, and 3 bases lay outside the gene matches. Germline V lookup: CDR1 GTSNPN, CDR2 SVGIG (reference sequence). The CDR3 contains 12 residues. DNA for the CDR3: TGTGCCTGGGGTAGCGGGATCTACGAGCAGTACTTC. Encoded protein: CAWGSGIYEQYF. Supplemented by reference TRBV30 and TRBJ2-7, the full variable domain reads SQTIHQWPATLVQPVGSPLSLECTVEGTSNPNLYWYRQAAGRGLQLLFYSVGIGQISSEVPQNLSASRPQDRQFILSSKKLLLSDSGFYLCAWGSGIYEQYFGPGTRLTVT.

The chain combines TRBV5-6 with TRBJ1-4; D gene ambiguous. Germline V gives CDR1 SGHDT, CDR2 YYEEEE. This CDR3 is 14 amino acids long. Trimming stripped 4 bases from V and 8 bases from J, with 15 bases between. The CDR3 sequence is CASSLRWAQEKLFF. CDR3 nucleotide sequence: TGTGCCAGCAGCCTGCGTTGGGCGCAAGAAAAACTGTTTTTT.

This clone was picked up one time. The chain's CDR3 is CASSTGSLGSGELFF. As DNA, the CDR3 is TGTGCCAGCAGCACCGGGTCCTTGGGTTCCGGGGAGCTGTTTTTT. V is TRBV5-5 and J is TRBJ2-2; D is unclear. The germline V gene encodes CDR1 SGHKS and CDR2 YYEKEE (reference sequence). Trimming cost V 4 bases and J 6 bases, with 16 bases left between them. This CDR3 region has 15 residues.

The V gene is TRBV5-1, the J gene TRBJ2-3; 9 bases are shared with TRBD1. Germline loops: CDR1 SGHRS, CDR2 YFSETQ. This CDR3 is built from 15 residues. V dropped 4 bases and J dropped 5; count of bases not matched to a gene: 8. The CDR3: CASSARTGVEDTQYF. CDR3 bases: TGCGCCAGCAGCGCGCGGACAGGGGTGGAAGATACGCAGTATTTT.

The chain is built from TRBV24-1 and TRBJ2-3, with D possibly matching TRBD2 (6 bases). Per the germline V gene, CDR1 is KGHDR and CDR2 is SFDVKD. Trimming left V 4 bases short and J 0 bases short, with 13 bases between. The CDR3 totals 16 residues. The CDR3 region has the DNA TGTGCCACCAGTGACCTTAGCGGACTCAGCACAGATACGCAGTATTTT. Translation: CATSDLSGLSTDTQYF.

The CDR3 is CASSSWTGGSETQYF. CDR3 sequence (DNA): TGTGCCAGCAGCTCCTGGACAGGGGGCTCGGAGACCCAGTACTTC. The rearrangement joins TRBV5-5 to TRBJ2-5, with 11 bases matching TRBD1. The CDR3 runs to 15 residues. The V gene's germline CDR1 is SGHKS and CDR2 YYEKEE (reference sequence). The junction had 6 bases not matched to a gene; V was cut back by 3 bases and J by 5 bases. Full variable domain (outside the CDR3, taken from reference TRBV5-5 and TRBJ2-5): DAGVTQSPTHLIKTRGQQVTLRCSPISGHKSVSWYQQVLGQGPQFIFQYYEKEERGRGNFPDRFSARQFPNYSSELNVNALLLGDSALYLCASSSWTGGSETQYFGPGTRLLVL.